This TCR beta chain was captured by sequencing in a study of regulatory T cells in long-lasting Graves disease (dated by TCRdb to about 2021). A note on the overall study: Persistent Graves' disease was defined as persistently positive TSH receptor autoantibodies together with antithyroid drug treatment for over 5 years. Persistent Graves' disease patients in the clinical cohort had taken antithyroid drugs for 9.5 to 13 years on average. The study was registered as a clinical trial and conducted in China. This study used TCR sequencing and RNA sequencing of peripheral blood to compare persistent Graves' disease patients against newly diagnosed Graves' disease patients. TCR sequencing covered around 13 persistent and 20 newly diagnosed Graves' disease patients, some 33 samples in total.

Broad study findings and their caveats: Only the TCR beta chain was sequenced and analyzed. The authors noted that the small sample size was a limitation that may lower accuracy. Patients with persistent disease shared more public clonotypes (fewer than 3,000) than newly diagnosed patients did (about 1,000). Because the primary lesion, thyroid tissue, could not be accessed, the study looked at peripheral blood alone. Preferential use of TRBV28, TRBJ1-2 and TRBJ2-5 was observed in persistent disease, whereas TRBV20-1 and TRBJ2-1 were favored in newly diagnosed disease. Persistent Graves' disease patients showed lower TCR Shannon entropy and fewer highly expanded clones than newly diagnosed patients, suggesting clonal expansion.

There are 14 amino acids in the CDR3, from cysteine to phenylalanine inclusive. Only the CDR3 part of the read is kept: 42 bases, read in frame from the first base. The V end gives up 3 bases and the J end 5 bases, leaving 6 bases in the junction not matched to a gene. The CDR1 and CDR2 encoded by the germline V gene (reference sequence) are LNHDA and SQIVND. Library preparation used multiplex PCR. For sequencing, an Illumina HiSeq 4000 was employed. To build TCR beta libraries, CDR3 regions were amplified by Arm-PCR using iRepertoire HTBI primers. Before sequencing, the PCR products went through gel purification. In the source study's methods: Across samples, fewer than 70 TRBV and 14 TRBJ segments were identified and used for gene usage analysis of CDR3 amino acid clonotypes. COPE and FqMerger were used to merge filtered high-quality paired reads into contigs. BLAST was used to align contigs to IMGT TRBV, TRBD and TRBJ reference genes, and CDR3 was defined according to IMGT. Clonotypes above 0.1% frequency were classified as highly expanded clones. Repertoire diversity was measured by Shannon entropy, and V-J evenness by the Gini coefficient. A clonotype was considered public if more than one individual shared it. TCRdb reworked the public reads: Q25 trimming with fastp, MiXCR clone assembly, productive beta chains retained. Rows with a matching CDR3 protein are joined into one entry that keeps the most common DNA and genes. The V and J calls and clone size come from TCRdb's table, not from the authors' own analysis. The sample contains approximately 380,000 distinct CDR3 sequences, less than 25% of them found a single time. The top ten clonotypes cover less than 25% of the sample.

In light of the paper, this sample's time point label describes: persistent/refractory GD, antithyroid drugs over 5 years with positive TRAb. For both TCR sequencing and RNA sequencing, RNA was extracted from PBMCs in TRIzol. Graves' disease was diagnosed according to American Thyroid Association guidelines. Patients were recruited from an endocrinology department in Xi'an, China. Each patient gave around 9.2 milliliters of peripheral blood, collected in an EDTA anticoagulant tube. PBMCs were isolated by Ficoll Paque Plus density gradient separation without further T cell sorting. An Agilent 2100 Bioanalyzer and agarose gel were used to check RNA quality, and a NanoDrop 2000 was used to measure RNA concentration. This clonotype was picked up many times. No cognate antigen has been identified for it. It has no much larger one-base neighbor in the sample; base qualities were not kept.

This TCR came from a female donor with Graves disease. The rearrangement combines TRBV19 with TRBJ2-5, and 7 junctional nucleotides match TRBD2. This material consisted of peripheral blood mononuclear cells (PBMCs), taken when the disease was refractory, from a patient treated with antithyroid drugs. The CDR3 region reads CASSIGGGSETQYF. The base sequence is TGTGCCAGTAGTATCGGGGGAGGGAGTGAGACCCAGTACTTC. When the CDR3 is completed using the reference TRBV19 and TRBJ2-5 genes on either side, the full variable domain is DGGITQSPKYLFRKEGQNVTLSCEQNLNHDAMYWYRQDPGQGLRLIYYSQIVNDFQKGDIAEGYSVSREKKESFPLTVTSAQKNPTAFYLCASSIGGGSETQYFGPGTRLLVL.